This paragraph covers one TCR beta chain sequence. After removal of 6 bases from V and 4 bases from J, the junction contained 11 bases not matched to a gene. There are 16 residues in the CDR3. CDR1 and CDR2 (germline): MDHEN, SYDVKM. Data came from immunoSEQ multiplex PCR; TCRdb stores just in-frame clones and leaves some out. The sample holds about 380,000 clones, 70% to 90% seen once. This sample is part of a study of blood T cell repertoires in COVID-19. Sequences were obtained from PBMCs or T cells enriched from blood (not recorded which). This clonotype was sampled from a woman aged 18-30 years who had recovered from COVID-19. The gene calls are TRBV28 and TRBJ2-2; 7 positions agree with TRBD2. CDR3 in amino acids: CASRPPGRGITGELFF. CDR3 DNA sequence: TGTGCCAGCAGACCGCCGGGGCGGGGGATCACCGGGGAGCTGTTTTTT.